This T cell receptor (beta chain) was observed in a study of blood T cell repertoires in COVID-19 (dated by TCRdb to about 2020). About the investigation overall: Collaborator samples came from the United States, Italy and Spain and covered acute and convalescent phases of COVID-19. The prospective study material was composed of cDNA or gDNA derived from T cells, B-cell-depleted T cells, or PBMCs. Deeply sampled blood TCRbeta repertoires from subjects exposed to, actively infected with, or recovered from COVID-19 were included in the dataset. A freely available public database, intended as a resource for researchers studying the immune response to SARS-CoV-2, is where the repertoires were released. The samples were drawn from the first 160 participants of the ongoing ImmuneRACE study and from over a thousand subjects provided by 6 global collaborators. A de-identified subject ID, COVID-19 status, age in years and sex were almost always included in the sample metadata. HLA class I and class II types, where available, came from metadata supplied by the sample provider rather than from assay-based typing.

Of note for this clone: The clone's antigen remains unknown. No base-level quality is on record; no much larger clone is a single base apart.

Broad study findings and their caveats: Clinical and demographic metadata were provided uncurated, with the amount varying by source and participant.

TCRbeta CDR3 regions were amplified from genomic DNA using the immunoSEQ Assay, a bias-controlled multiplex PCR. Turning to the authors' computational methods: Within the assay, amplification of reference gene primers was used to estimate how many nucleated cells each sample contained. Sequence reads were collapsed and filtered to measure the absolute abundance of every unique TCRbeta CDR3 rearrangement. Productive Simpson clonality was computed per sample as the square root of Simpson's diversity index over productive rearrangements. The clones in this table, taken by TCRdb from immuneACCESS, are in-frame only. Not every clone is retained; where verified, under half of the shortfall comes from an unresolved V gene, and the cause of the rest is unknown. That table gives V, J and clone size, and the DNA gave D and trimming. The sample contains approximately 70,000 clones, 65% to 85% of them found a single time. The biggest ten clones account for 8.5% to 10% of the sample.

CDR1 and CDR2 are drawn from the germline V gene: MNHEY, SVGAGI. Trimming takes 10 bases off V and 3 bases off J; junction bases not matched to a gene: 8. The CDR3 goes from the cysteine to the phenylalanine over 15 residues. Of the read, only the CDR3 DNA is kept; its 45 bases are in frame from base 1. The collaborating institutions used their own protocols to collect whole blood in K2EDTA tubes. For TCRbeta analysis, collaborator samples were shipped as frozen whole blood, as isolated PBMCs, or as DNA extracted from either sample type. Sequencing used peripheral blood. The chain uses TRBV6-5 and TRBJ2-3; 12 bases in between match TRBD2. The origin of this receptor is a woman between 45 and 60 years old with acute or convalescent COVID-19. The DNA is as follows: TGTGCCACTTTAAGACTAGCGGGAGTAACAGATACGCAGTATTTT. Protein translation: CATLRLAGVTDTQYF.